This paragraph reports one T cell receptor beta chain. Antigen: not known. This sample was included in a study of cytomegalovirus exposure and HLA in healthy donors. At the level of the study: HLA-typed donors were the source of roughly 80 million unique TCRs held in an early data release.

General study points: A later analysis reportedly found that, within productive TCRs, an Asian-associated ancestry cluster had fewer N-insertions than the mean observed across the approximately 700 donors.

Primers: 60 Vbeta forward and 13 Jbeta reverse. TCRdb keeps only in-frame clones here, not all; method: immunoSEQ multiplex PCR. Of 100,000 to 150,000 clones listed, around 80% are singletons. CDR1 is SGHTA, CDR2 FQGNSA, per germline. The CDR3 has 16 residues. V lost 4 bases to trimming and J lost 2 bases; unmatched junction nucleotides: 7. Sample: PBMCs. This sequence was found in a man aged 45-65 years in good health and CMV-seronegative. V is TRBV7-2 and J is TRBJ1-3, with 8 nucleotides matching TRBD1. Here the CDR3 reads CASSSFQGAAGNTIYF. CDR3 DNA: TGTGCCAGCAGCTCGTTTCAGGGGGCGGCTGGAAACACCATATATTTT. The variable domain in full, with the rest retrieved from reference TRBV7-2 and TRBJ1-3, is GAGVSQSPSNKVTEKGKDVELRCDPISGHTALYWYRQSLGQGLEFLIYFQGNSAPDKSGLPSDRFSAERTGGSVSTLTIQRTQQEDSAVYLCASSSFQGAAGNTIYFGEGSWLTVV.